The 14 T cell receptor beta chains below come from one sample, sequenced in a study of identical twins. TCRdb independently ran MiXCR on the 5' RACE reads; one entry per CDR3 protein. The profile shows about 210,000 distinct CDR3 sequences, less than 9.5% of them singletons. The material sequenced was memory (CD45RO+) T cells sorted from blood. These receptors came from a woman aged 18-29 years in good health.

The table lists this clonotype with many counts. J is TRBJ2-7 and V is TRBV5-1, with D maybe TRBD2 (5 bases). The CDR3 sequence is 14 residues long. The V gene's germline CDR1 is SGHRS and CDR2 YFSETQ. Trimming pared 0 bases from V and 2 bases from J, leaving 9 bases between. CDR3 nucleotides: TGCGCCAGCAGCTTGGGGAGGCATACCTACGAGCAGTACTTC. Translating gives CASSLGRHTYEQYF.

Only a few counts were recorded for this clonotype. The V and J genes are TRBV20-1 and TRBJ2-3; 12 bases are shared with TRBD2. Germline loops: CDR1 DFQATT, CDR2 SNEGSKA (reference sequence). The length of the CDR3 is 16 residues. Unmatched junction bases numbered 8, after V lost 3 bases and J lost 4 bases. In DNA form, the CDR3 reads TGCAGTGCTAGTAGGCTAGCGGGGGGGCTTTCAGATACGCAGTATTTT. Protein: CSASRLAGGLSDTQYF.

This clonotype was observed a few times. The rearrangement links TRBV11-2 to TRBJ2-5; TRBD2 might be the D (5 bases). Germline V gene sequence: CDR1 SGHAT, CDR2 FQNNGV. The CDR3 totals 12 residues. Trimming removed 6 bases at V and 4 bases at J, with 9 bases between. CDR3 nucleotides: TGTGCCAGCAGGTCCGAGGGAGAGACCCAGTACTTC. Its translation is CASRSEGETQYF.

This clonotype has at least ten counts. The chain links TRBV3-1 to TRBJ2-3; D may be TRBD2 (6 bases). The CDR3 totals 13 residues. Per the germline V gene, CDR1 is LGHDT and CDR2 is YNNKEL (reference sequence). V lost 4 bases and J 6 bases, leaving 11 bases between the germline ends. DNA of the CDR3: TGTGCCAGCAGCCGTATCGGAGGGGATACGCAGTATTTT. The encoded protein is CASSRIGGDTQYF.

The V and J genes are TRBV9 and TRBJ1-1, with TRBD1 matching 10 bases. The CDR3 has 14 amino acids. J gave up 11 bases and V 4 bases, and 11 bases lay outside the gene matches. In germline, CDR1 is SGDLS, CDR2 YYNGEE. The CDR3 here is CASSPSGTGVDAFF. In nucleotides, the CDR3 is TGTGCCAGCAGCCCTTCCGGGACAGGGGTAGACGCTTTCTTT.

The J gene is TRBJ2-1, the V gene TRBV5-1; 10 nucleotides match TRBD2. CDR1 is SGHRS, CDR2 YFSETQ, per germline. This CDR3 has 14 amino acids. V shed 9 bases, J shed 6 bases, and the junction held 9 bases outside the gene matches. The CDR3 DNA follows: TGCGCCACCTCCGAGGTAGCGGGGGGCAATGAGCAGTTCTTC. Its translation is CATSEVAGGNEQFF.

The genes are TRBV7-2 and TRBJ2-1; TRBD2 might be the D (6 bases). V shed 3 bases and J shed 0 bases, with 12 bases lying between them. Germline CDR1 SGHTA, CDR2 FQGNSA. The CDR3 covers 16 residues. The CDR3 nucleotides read TGTGCCAGCAGCTTCGGGAGCTGGAGCTCCTACAATGAGCAGTTCTTC. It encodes CASSFGSWSSYNEQFF.

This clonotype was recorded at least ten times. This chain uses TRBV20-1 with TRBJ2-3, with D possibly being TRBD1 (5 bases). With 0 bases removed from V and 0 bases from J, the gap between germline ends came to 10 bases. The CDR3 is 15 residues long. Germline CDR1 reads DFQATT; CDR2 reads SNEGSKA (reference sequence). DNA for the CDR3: TGCAGTGCTAGAGACGGCCAGGGTAGCACAGATACGCAGTATTTT. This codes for CSARDGQGSTDTQYF.

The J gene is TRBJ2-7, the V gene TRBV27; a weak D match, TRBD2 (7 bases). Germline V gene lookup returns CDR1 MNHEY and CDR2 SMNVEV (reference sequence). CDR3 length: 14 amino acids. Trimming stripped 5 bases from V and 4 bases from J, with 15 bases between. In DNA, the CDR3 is TGTGCCAGCAGTGCACAGGGAGGGGAATACGAGCAGTACTTC. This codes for CASSAQGGEYEQYF.

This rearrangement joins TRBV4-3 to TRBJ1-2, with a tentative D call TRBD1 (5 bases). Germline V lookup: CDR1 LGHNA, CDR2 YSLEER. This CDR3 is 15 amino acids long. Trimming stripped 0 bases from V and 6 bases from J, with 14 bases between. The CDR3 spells CASSQDLAGNDGYTF. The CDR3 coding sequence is TGCGCCAGCAGCCAAGATTTGGCAGGGAACGATGGCTACACCTTC.

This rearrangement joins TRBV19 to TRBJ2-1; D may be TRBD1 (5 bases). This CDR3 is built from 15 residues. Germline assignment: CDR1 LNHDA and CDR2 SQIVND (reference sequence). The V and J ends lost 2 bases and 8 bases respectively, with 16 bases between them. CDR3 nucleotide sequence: TGTGCCAGTAGTATAAGAAGCGAAGGGGTCTATGAGCAGTTCTTC. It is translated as CASSIRSEGVYEQFF.

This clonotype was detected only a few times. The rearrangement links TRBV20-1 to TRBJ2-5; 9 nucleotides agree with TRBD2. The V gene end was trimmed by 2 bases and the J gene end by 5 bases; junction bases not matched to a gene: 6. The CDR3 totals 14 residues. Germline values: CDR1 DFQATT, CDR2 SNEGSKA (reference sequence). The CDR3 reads CSARRAGGPETQYF. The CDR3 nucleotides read TGCAGTGCTAGAAGGGCGGGGGGGCCGGAGACCCAGTACTTC.

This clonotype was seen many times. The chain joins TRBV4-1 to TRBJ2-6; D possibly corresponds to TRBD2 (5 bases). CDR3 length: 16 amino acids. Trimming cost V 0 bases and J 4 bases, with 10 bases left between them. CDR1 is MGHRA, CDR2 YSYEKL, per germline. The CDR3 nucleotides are TGCGCCAGCAGCCAAGATCCGGGAACCGGGGCCAACGTCCTGACTTTC. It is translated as CASSQDPGTGANVLTF.

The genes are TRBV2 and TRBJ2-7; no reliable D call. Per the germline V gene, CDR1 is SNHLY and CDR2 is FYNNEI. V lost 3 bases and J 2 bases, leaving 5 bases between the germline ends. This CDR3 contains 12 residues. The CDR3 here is CASSDQAYEQYF. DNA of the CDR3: TGTGCCAGCAGTGACCAAGCCTACGAGCAGTACTTC.